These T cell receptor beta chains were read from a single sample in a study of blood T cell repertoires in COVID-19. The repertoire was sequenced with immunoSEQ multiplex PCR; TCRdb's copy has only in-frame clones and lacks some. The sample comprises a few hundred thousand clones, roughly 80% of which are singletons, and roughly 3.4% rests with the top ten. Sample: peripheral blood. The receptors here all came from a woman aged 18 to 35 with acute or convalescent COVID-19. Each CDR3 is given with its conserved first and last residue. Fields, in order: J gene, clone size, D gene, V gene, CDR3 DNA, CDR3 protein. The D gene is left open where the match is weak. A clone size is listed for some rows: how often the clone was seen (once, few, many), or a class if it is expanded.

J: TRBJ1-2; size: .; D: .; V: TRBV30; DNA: TGTGCCTGGATAATTGCAGGGTTGGGTGGCTACACCTTC; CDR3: CAWIIAGLGGYTF
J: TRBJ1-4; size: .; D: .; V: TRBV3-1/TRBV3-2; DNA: TGTGCCAGCAGCCAAGATGGGTGGGGGCCCCCAACTAATGAAAAACTGTTTTTT; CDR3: CASSQDGWGPPTNEKLFF
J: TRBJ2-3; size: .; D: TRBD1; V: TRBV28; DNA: TGTGCCAGCAGCCGAAGACAGGGAAACACAGATACGCAGTATTTT; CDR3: CASSRRQGNTDTQYF
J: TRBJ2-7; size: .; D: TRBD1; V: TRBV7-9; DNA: TGTGCCAGCAGGGAGACAGGGGGAGTTAGGGAGCAGTACTTC; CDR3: CASRETGGVREQYF
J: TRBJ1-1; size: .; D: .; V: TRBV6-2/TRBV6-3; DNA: TGTGCCAGCAGTTACTCGACAAAAGCTTTCTTT; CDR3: CASSYSTKAFF
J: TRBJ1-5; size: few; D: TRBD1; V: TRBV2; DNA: TGTGCCAGCAGTGACTGGGACAGTGATCAGCCCCAGCATTTT; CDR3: CASSDWDSDQPQHF
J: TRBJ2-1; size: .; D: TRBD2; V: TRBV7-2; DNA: TGTGCCAGCAGCTTCCCTCTAGCGGCGGGGAATGAGCAGTTCTTC; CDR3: CASSFPLAAGNEQFF
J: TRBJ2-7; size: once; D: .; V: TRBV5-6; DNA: TGTGCCAGCAGCTTCGCGTCCTACGAGCAGTACTTC; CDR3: CASSFASYEQYF
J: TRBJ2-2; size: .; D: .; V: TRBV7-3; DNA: TGTGCCAGCAGCTCCCCGGGGGTCACCGGGGAGCTGTTTTTT; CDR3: CASSSPGVTGELFF
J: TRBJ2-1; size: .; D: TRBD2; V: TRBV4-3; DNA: TGCGCCAGCAGCCAAGATAAGGACGCTAGCGGGAGAAGGTACAATGAGCAGTTCTTC; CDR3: CASSQDKDASGRRYNEQFF
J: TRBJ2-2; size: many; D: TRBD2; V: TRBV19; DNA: TGTGCCAGTAGTATTAGGCCTAGCGGCGCGGAGCTGTTTTTT; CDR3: CASSIRPSGAELFF
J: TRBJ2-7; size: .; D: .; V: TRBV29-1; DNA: TGCAGCGTTGAAGATGCCCAGGGTTCCAGCTCCTACGAGCAGTACTTC; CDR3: CSVEDAQGSSSYEQYF
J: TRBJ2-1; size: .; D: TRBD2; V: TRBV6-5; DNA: TGTGCCAGCAGTTTGCAAAGCGGGAGTCTAAATGAGCAGTTCTTC; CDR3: CASSLQSGSLNEQFF
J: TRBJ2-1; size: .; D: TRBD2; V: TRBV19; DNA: TGTGCCAGTAGTATAAGGGCTAGCGGGAGAACCCGGTACAATGAGCAGTTCTTC; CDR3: CASSIRASGRTRYNEQFF
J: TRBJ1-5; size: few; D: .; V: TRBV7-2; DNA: TGTGCCAGCAGCTTAGTAGCGGCAAGCAATCAGCCCCAGCATTTT; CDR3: CASSLVAASNQPQHF
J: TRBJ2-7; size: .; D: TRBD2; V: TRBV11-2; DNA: TGTGCCAGCAGTCAAGAGAGGCTAGCGGGTTGGGAGCAGTACTTC; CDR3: CASSQERLAGWEQYF
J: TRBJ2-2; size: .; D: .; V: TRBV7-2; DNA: TGTGCCAGCCGCTATACAGAGAACACCGGGGAGCTGTTTTTT; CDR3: CASRYTENTGELFF
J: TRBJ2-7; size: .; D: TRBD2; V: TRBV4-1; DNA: TGCGCCAGCAGCCAAGATCCTAGCGGGAGTAGGACTCGGGAGCAGTACTTC; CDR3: CASSQDPSGSRTREQYF
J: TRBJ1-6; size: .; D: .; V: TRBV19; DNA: TGTGCCAGTAATGAGGGATCGGGTTTAGATTCACCCCTCCACTTT; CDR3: CASNEGSGLDSPLHF
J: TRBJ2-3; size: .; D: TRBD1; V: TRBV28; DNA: TGTGCCAGCAGTCGGGGGGACAGGGGACACACAGATACGCAGTATTTT; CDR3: CASSRGDRGHTDTQYF
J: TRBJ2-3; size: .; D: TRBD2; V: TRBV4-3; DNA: TGCGCCAGCAGCCAAGATACCATCGGACTAGCGGGAGCTTGGAAAGATACGCAGTATTTT; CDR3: CASSQDTIGLAGAWKDTQYF
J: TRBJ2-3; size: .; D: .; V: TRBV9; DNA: TGTGCCAGCAGCGTAGGGTGGTTGGCATTGCCAATCCGCACAGATACGCAGTATTTT; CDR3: CASSVGWLALPIRTDTQYF
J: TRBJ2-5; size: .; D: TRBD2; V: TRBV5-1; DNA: TGCGCCAGCAGCTTACTCCTAGCGGGAGGAGAGACCCAGTACTTC; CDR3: CASSLLLAGGETQYF
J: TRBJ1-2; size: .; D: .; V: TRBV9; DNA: TGTGCCAGCAGCCCCTACAGTAGGCCAGGACTGACCCAATATGGCTACACCTTC; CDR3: CASSPYSRPGLTQYGYTF
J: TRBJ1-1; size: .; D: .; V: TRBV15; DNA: TGTGCCACCAGCAGAGATCAGGGGAACACTGAAGCTTTCTTT; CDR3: CATSRDQGNTEAFF
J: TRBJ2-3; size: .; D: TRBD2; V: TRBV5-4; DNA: TGTGCCAGCACCTTGGATAGCGGGAGCGGAGATACGCAGTATTTT; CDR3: CASTLDSGSGDTQYF
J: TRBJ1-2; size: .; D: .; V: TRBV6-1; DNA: TGTGCCAGCAGTGAAGCATCCGGCTATGGCTACACCTTC; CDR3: CASSEASGYGYTF
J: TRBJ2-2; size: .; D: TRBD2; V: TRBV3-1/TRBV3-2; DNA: TGTGCCAGCAGCCAAGAGACTAGCGGGAGGGCCGAGGTCCGGGAGCTGTTTTTT; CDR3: CASSQETSGRAEVRELFF
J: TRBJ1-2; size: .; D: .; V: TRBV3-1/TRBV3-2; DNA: TGTGCCAGCAGCCAAAATGACAGACAGGTAGAGTATGGCTACACCTTC; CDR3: CASSQNDRQVEYGYTF
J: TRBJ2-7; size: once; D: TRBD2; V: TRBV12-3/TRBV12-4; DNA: TGTGCCAGCACCGACGGGACTAGCGGCGAGCAGTACTTC; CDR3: CASTDGTSGEQYF
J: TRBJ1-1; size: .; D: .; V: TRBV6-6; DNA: TGTGCCAGCAGTTACTCAGACAGGATGAACACTGAAGCTTTCTTT; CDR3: CASSYSDRMNTEAFF
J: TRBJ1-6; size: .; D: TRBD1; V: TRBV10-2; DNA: TGCGCCAGCAGTCTAACAGGGGGGTCAGATAATTCACCCCTCCACTTT; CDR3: CASSLTGGSDNSPLHF
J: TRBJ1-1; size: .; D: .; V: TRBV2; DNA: TGTGCCAGCAGTGAATCAGGGAGGGACACTGAAGCTTTCTTT; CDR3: CASSESGRDTEAFF
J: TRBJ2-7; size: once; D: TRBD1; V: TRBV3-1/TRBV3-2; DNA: TGTGCCAGCAGCCACCGGGACAGGGGGGGAAACGAGCAGTACTTC; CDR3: CASSHRDRGGNEQYF
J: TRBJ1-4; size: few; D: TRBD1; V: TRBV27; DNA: TGTGCCAGCAGCCACAGGGGAACTAATGAAAAACTGTTTTTT; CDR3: CASSHRGTNEKLFF
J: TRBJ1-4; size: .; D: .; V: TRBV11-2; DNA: TGTGCCAGCAACCAAGGACAGTTAGATCCAACTAATGAAAAACTGTTTTTT; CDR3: CASNQGQLDPTNEKLFF
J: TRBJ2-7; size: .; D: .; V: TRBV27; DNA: TGTGCCAGCAGTTTCCCCCAGGGCGAGCAGTACTTC; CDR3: CASSFPQGEQYF
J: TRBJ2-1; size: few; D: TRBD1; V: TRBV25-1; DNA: TGTGCCAGCAGTGAGCAGACAGGGGACAATGAGCAGTTCTTC; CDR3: CASSEQTGDNEQFF
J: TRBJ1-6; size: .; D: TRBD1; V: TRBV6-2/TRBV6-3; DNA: TGTGCCAGCAGTTACTCGATGGCAGGGGGAAATTCACCCCTCCACTTT; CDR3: CASSYSMAGGNSPLHF